There are a few counts of the clone carrying this TCR beta chain. One entry per CDR3 protein results from TCRdb running MiXCR on the RT-PCR reads. The table includes 150,000 to 200,000 distinct CDR3 sequences, approximately 12% detected once. The sample comes from a study of response to subunit inactivated influenza vaccine. This sample was also put to use in a study of T cells expressing NK-cell markers. That paper adds: Production of TCR beta cDNA relied on 5'RACE template switching with UMIs.

The material was CD8+ T cells sorted from PBMCs, obtained roughly 12 days after vaccination. The clonotype originates from a man in his fifties who received an inactivated influenza vaccine.

Here the CDR3 DNA reads TGTGCCAGCAGTTTATCGATTGGGGGTTTCACTGAAGCTTTCTTT. This gives the protein CASSLSIGGFTEAFF. V gene TRBV28 combines with J gene TRBJ1-1; the D gene is possibly TRBD1 (5 bases). Trimming pared 1 base from V and 4 bases from J, leaving 13 bases between. The CDR3 extends over 15 amino acids. Germline-derived CDR1 and CDR2 are MDHEN and SYDVKM.